The next 22 T cell receptor beta chains were all read from a single sample in a study of vaccination and CD4 T cells after COVID-19. These receptors have no identified antigens. Treatment denoted: approximately 9-day PBMC culture with coronavirus spike peptide pools or control peptides (ViraFEST assay). With the Oncomine TCR Beta short-read assay, DNA from cultured CD4+ T cells was sequenced. TCRdb itself ran the PCR reads through MiXCR, one entry per CDR3 protein. Here the sample spans around 25,000 distinct CDR3 sequences, 43% being singletons. The sample was CD4+ T cells from blood, cultured in vitro. The receptors stem from a human donor who had recovered from COVID-19.

The count of this clonotype is one. V gene TRBV9 combines with J gene TRBJ1-6; 7 bases are shared with TRBD1. With V trimmed by 0 bases and J by 9 bases, 9 bases remained unmatched. The CDR3 is 16 residues long. The germline V gene has CDR1 SGDLS and CDR2 YYNGEE. The CDR3 protein is CASSVGPGGLPSPLHF. For the CDR3, the DNA is TGTGCCAGCAGCGTAGGTCCAGGGGGTTTACCTTCACCCCTCCACTTT.

CDR3 coding DNA: TGTGCCAGCAGTTTAGAAGGACGGGGCACAGATACGCAGTATTTT. It codes for CASSLEGRGTDTQYF. The genes are TRBV27 and TRBJ2-3; D not certain. The germline CDR1 and CDR2 sequences are MNHEY and SMNVEV (reference sequence). V was pared by 2 bases and J by 1 base, with 10 bases between. The CDR3 runs to 15 residues.

The chain has TRBV2 and TRBJ1-2; tentatively, D is TRBD1 (6 bases). This CDR3 spans 16 amino acids. Germline V lookup: CDR1 SNHLY, CDR2 FYNNEI. V was clipped by 7 bases and J by 2 bases, with 20 bases between them. The CDR3 DNA reads TGTGCCAGCATCCGTCACCCTTCTACAGGGAACTATGGCTACACCTTC. This gives the protein CASIRHPSTGNYGYTF.

The CDR3 sequence: CASSLAVRAGPPRPQHF. For the CDR3, the DNA is TGTGCCAGCAGCTTGGCGGTCAGAGCAGGGCCCCCCCGGCCCCAGCATTTT. The V gene is TRBV5-6, the J gene TRBJ1-5; weak D call: TRBD1 (5 bases). This CDR3 is built from 17 residues. The V end was cut by 0 bases, the J end by 9 bases, with 22 bases between. The V gene's germline CDR1 is SGHDT and CDR2 YYEEEE.

This clonotype has a handful of counts. This chain joins TRBV11-2 and TRBJ1-2, with 10 bases identical to TRBD1. The germline V gene has CDR1 SGHAT and CDR2 FQNNGV. V lost 5 bases and J lost 5; bases outside the gene matches: 11. The CDR3 is made up of 16 amino acids. The CDR3 DNA reads as TGTGCCAGCAGCGTACAGGGACAGGGGACGCTATATGGCTACACCTTC. Translating gives CASSVQGQGTLYGYTF.

This clonotype has just a few counts. The chain is built from TRBV27 and TRBJ2-7; 9 bases line up with TRBD1. With V trimmed by 5 bases and J by 5 bases, 7 bases remained unmatched. The CDR3 is 14 amino acids. CDR1 and CDR2 (germline): MNHEY, SMNVEV (reference sequence). The CDR3 region has the DNA TGTGCCAGCAGTCCGGGACAGGGATTCAACGAGCAGTACTTC. Translation gives CASSPGQGFNEQYF.

A word on this clonotype: The junction departs from the called germline gene at one end, perhaps through a read error. The chain joins TRBV6-1 to TRBJ1-3; D is uncertain. The CDR3 consists of 13 residues. Germline V gene sequence: CDR1 MNHNS, CDR2 SASEGT. This CDR3 is CASSEDVGYTIYF. CDR3 DNA sequence: TGTGCCAGCAGTGAAGACGTTGGATACACCATATATTTT.

This clonotype was observed a few times. In DNA form, the CDR3 reads TGCAGTGCTCAACAGGGGGCGGCCAAAAACATTCAGTACTTC. Its protein is CSAQQGAAKNIQYF. The chain links TRBV20-1 to TRBJ2-4; TRBD1 agrees at 9 bases. V shed 5 bases and J 1 base; nucleotides not matched to a gene: 3. The CDR3 loop spans 14 amino acids. Germline V CDR1 and CDR2: DFQATT, SNEGSKA (reference sequence).

The V call is TRBV20-1, the J call TRBJ1-2; the match to TRBD1 covers 8 bases. The CDR3 is made up of 14 amino acids. V gave up 2 bases and J gave up 4 bases; unmatched junction bases: 6. The V gene's germline CDR1 is DFQATT and CDR2 SNEGSKA (reference sequence). CDR3 sequence reads: CSARKQGVGYGYTF. As DNA, the CDR3 is TGCAGTGCTAGAAAACAGGGGGTCGGCTATGGCTACACCTTC.

This clonotype was picked up one time. The chain recombines TRBV4-1 with TRBJ2-7; perhaps D is TRBD1 or TRBD2 (5 bases each). The V end lost 4 bases, the J end lost 4 bases, and 17 bases lay between the germline ends. Looked up from germline, CDR1 is MGHRA and CDR2 is YSYEKL. This CDR3 has 15 residues. The DNA for the CDR3 is TGCGCCAGCAGCCGAGCCCCGGTCAGGGAGTACGAGCAGTACTTC. Translation: CASSRAPVREYEQYF.

This clonotype was seen more than once but under ten times. The V gene is TRBV21-1, the J gene TRBJ1-5; TRBD1 is taken as the D call from the table, unchecked against the DNA. TRBV21-1 represents a pseudogene. The CDR3 is 16 residues long. The CDR3 spells CASTALPTVSNQPQHF. CDR3 nucleotide sequence: TGTGCCAGCACCGCTTTACCGACAGTGAGCAATCAGCCCCAGCATTTT.

Only a few counts were recorded for this clonotype. The chain joins TRBV10-3 to TRBJ1-1, with D tentatively TRBD1 (6 bases). Germline V CDR1 and CDR2: ENHRY, SYGVKD. This CDR3 spans 14 amino acids. V was clipped by 8 bases and J by 2 bases, with 15 bases between them. Here the CDR3 DNA reads TGTGCCATCCAGGACCGGGACACCAACACTGAAGCTTTCTTT. This codes for CAIQDRDTNTEAFF.

The chain links TRBV20-1 to TRBJ2-1; the D gene is possibly TRBD2 (5 bases). The CDR3 has 19 amino acids. In germline, CDR1 is DFQATT, CDR2 SNEGSKA (reference sequence). Trimming cost V 0 bases and J 5 bases, with 26 bases left between them. The chain's CDR3 is CSARDLSGWEYFTDNEQFF. DNA for the CDR3: TGCAGTGCTAGAGATCTATCCGGGTGGGAGTACTTCACCGACAATGAGCAGTTCTTC.

This clonotype was recorded a few times. In nucleotides, the CDR3 is TGTGCCAGCAGTAAGCGGCCCTCGGCGGGGCGTTTCTACGAGCAGTACTTC. It specifies CASSKRPSAGRFYEQYF. The chain uses TRBV28 and TRBJ2-7; tentative D call: TRBD2 (6 bases). The CDR3 totals 17 residues. V lost 5 bases and J 3 bases, leaving 23 bases between the germline ends. The germline CDR1 and CDR2 sequences are MDHEN and SYDVKM.

This clonotype has a handful of counts. DNA of the CDR3: TGTGCCAGCAGTCTTAGACAGGGCACTGAAGCTTTCTTT. Translated, it gives CASSLRQGTEAFF. The gene calls are TRBV7-3 and TRBJ1-1; 7 positions agree with TRBD1. The CDR3 sequence is 13 residues long. Germline V gene sequence: CDR1 SGHTA, CDR2 FQGTGA. J gave up 4 bases and V 6 bases, and 5 bases lay outside the gene matches.

J is TRBJ2-2 and V is TRBV6-9; possible D gene TRBD2, 5 bases. Germline V lookup: CDR1 MNHGY, CDR2 SVAAGI. CDR3 length equals 12 residues. Trimming left V 3 bases short and J 7 bases short, with 6 bases between. The CDR3: CASSYGVGELFF. The CDR3 DNA reads TGTGCCAGCAGTTACGGGGTCGGGGAGCTGTTTTTT.

This clonotype was counted only a few times. This chain links TRBV6-1 with TRBJ2-5; D is ambiguous. Germline V CDR1 and CDR2: MNHNS, SASEGT. Trimming pared 6 bases from V and 2 bases from J, leaving 16 bases between. This CDR3 has 15 amino acids. The CDR3 loop reads CASRKAGPIQETQYF. The CDR3 DNA reads as TGTGCCAGCAGAAAGGCCGGACCGATACAAGAGACCCAGTACTTC.

The rearrangement uses TRBV6-5 and TRBJ1-1; 9 positions agree with TRBD1. Trimming took 3 bases from V and 4 from J; bases not matched to a gene: 6. Germline V gives CDR1 MNHEY, CDR2 SVGAGI. The CDR3 is 15 amino acids. The DNA for the CDR3 is TGTGCCAGCAGTTATTCTACAGGGGGCGGCACTGAAGCTTTCTTT. This sequence encodes CASSYSTGGGTEAFF.

The chain employs TRBV20-1 and TRBJ2-5; perhaps TRBD2 as D (7 bases). The germline V gene encodes CDR1 DFQATT and CDR2 SNEGSKA (reference sequence). The CDR3 has 17 residues. V was pared by 0 bases and J by 5 bases, with 22 bases between. The CDR3 region is CSAREKLRGAGGETQYF. Written as DNA, the CDR3 is TGCAGTGCTAGAGAGAAGCTACGGGGGGCCGGTGGGGAGACCCAGTACTTC.

This chain connects TRBV20-1 to TRBJ2-5; TRBD2 matches at 8 bases. Germline V gene data show CDR1 as DFQATT and CDR2 as SNEGSKA (reference sequence). Trimming at V came to 1 base and at J to 5 bases, leaving 15 bases not matched to a gene. There are 17 residues in the CDR3. CDR3: CSARVGIGRAGEETQYF. CDR3 nucleotides: TGCAGTGCTAGAGTGGGGATCGGGAGGGCCGGAGAGGAGACCCAGTACTTC.

This clonotype has a handful of counts. The chain joins TRBV20-1 to TRBJ2-3; tentative D call: TRBD2 (6 bases). The CDR3 runs to 14 residues. V was cut by 0 bases and J by 5 bases, with 12 bases left in between. Per germline, CDR1 DFQATT and CDR2 SNEGSKA (reference sequence). CDR3 DNA: TGCAGTGCTAGAGATAGAGGCGGGGTAGATACGCAGTATTTT. Residues: CSARDRGGVDTQYF.

V and J are TRBV24-1 and TRBJ2-3; the match to TRBD1 covers 7 bases. The CDR3 contains 15 residues. The germline gives CDR1 KGHDR, CDR2 SFDVKD. J lost 4 bases, V lost 7 bases, and 10 bases had no gene match. In DNA, the CDR3 is TGTGCCACCAGCCCACAGGGGAGTAGCGCAGATACGCAGTATTTT. Residues: CATSPQGSSADTQYF.